This T cell receptor beta chain was profiled in a study of technical replicates of blood from a handful of donors. TCRdb keeps only in-frame clones here, not all; method: immunoSEQ multiplex PCR. The sample lists over 65,000 clones; 94% were seen once. Germline lookup yields CDR1 SGHRS and CDR2 YFSETQ. Trimming at V came to 0 bases and at J to 1 base, leaving 10 bases not matched to a gene. The CDR3 covers 19 residues. V gene TRBV5-1 combines with J gene TRBJ2-3; TRBD2 matches at 11 bases. This clonotype originated in a human donor in good health. Material for sequencing was T cells isolated from PBMCs. CDR3 in amino acids: CASSLAPSGGWGGTDTQYF. Written as DNA, the CDR3 is TGCGCCAGCAGCTTGGCCCCTAGCGGGGGGTGGGGTGGCACAGATACGCAGTATTTT.